In this sample, the clone carrying this TCR beta chain turned up many times. Antigen specificity is unknown. The sample comes from a study of T-cell memory formation after mild COVID-19. As for the study in general: TCR clusters showed largely donor specificity.

Constant-segment-primed 5'RACE gave TCR alpha and TCR beta cDNA libraries with sample barcodes and UMIs. TCRdb fed the 5' RACE reads into MiXCR, producing one record per CDR3 protein. The data contain hundreds of thousands of distinct CDR3 sequences, about 20% of them singletons. Findings and limits, study-wide: Unconfirmed was the SARS-CoV-2 specificity of second-wave clones that peaked on day 37. Pre-infection memory contained some responding clones, which suggested that cross-reactive memory had joined.

Looked up from germline, CDR1 is DFQATT and CDR2 is SNEGSKA (reference sequence). The V and J ends lost 3 bases and 2 bases respectively, with 14 bases between them. The CDR3 extends over 14 amino acids. The sequenced sample was PBMCs or a T cell subset sorted from them (not recorded which). The TCR comes from an adult woman who had mild COVID-19 (a few samples of this study predate the infection). Cell type and time point are not known. The chain is built from TRBV20-1 and TRBJ2-7; perhaps TRBD1 as D (7 bases). The CDR3 reads CSASPGGPTYEQYF. In nucleotides, the CDR3 is TGCAGTGCTAGCCCAGGGGGGCCCACCTACGAGCAGTACTTC.